Described below is a single T cell receptor (beta chain) sequence and its context. CDR1 is SQVTM, CDR2 ANQGSEA, per germline. The V and J ends lost 1 base and 2 bases, in that order; junction bases with no gene match: 15. The CDR3 covers 18 residues. The data originate from a study of blood T cell repertoires in COVID-19. Study-level background: Some COVID-19 samples were acute and others convalescent; all came from the United States, Italy and Spain. PBMCs, B-cell-depleted T cells, or T cells provided the cDNA or gDNA that made up the material.

The authors' processing: Researchers report that nucleated cell counts were estimated from reference gene primer amplification. Profiled with immunoSEQ multiplex PCR; TCRdb holds only in-frame clones, not every one. V, J and clone size are taken as reported in that table, and D and trimming were inferred from the DNA itself. Counted here are about 68,000 clones, 86% occurring once; the ten biggest clones make up over 4%. The origin of this receptor is a middle-aged man with acute or convalescent COVID-19. V and J are TRBV29-1 and TRBJ2-5; 8 bases fit TRBD1. Material for sequencing was peripheral blood. The DNA for the CDR3 is TGCAGCGTTGAAGCCCCACTTGGGACAGGTTGGACACAAGAGACCCAGTACTTC. Amino acids: CSVEAPLGTGWTQETQYF.